The present TCR beta chain was sequenced within a study of blood T cell repertoires in COVID-19 (dated by TCRdb to the early 2020s). Turning to the overall study: Samples covering the acute and convalescent phases of COVID-19 were provided by collaborators in the United States, Italy and Spain. The prospective study material was composed of cDNA or gDNA derived from T cells, B-cell-depleted T cells, or PBMCs. Deeply sampled blood TCRbeta repertoires from subjects exposed to, actively infected with, or recovered from COVID-19 were included in the dataset. A freely available public database, intended as a resource for researchers studying the immune response to SARS-CoV-2, is where the repertoires were released. The samples were drawn from two sources: the first 160 participants of the ongoing ImmuneRACE study, and 1,200 or so subjects contributed by 6 global collaborators. Sample metadata almost always included a de-identified subject ID, COVID-19 status, age in years and sex. Where available, HLA class I and class II types were taken from metadata supplied by the sample provider and were not determined by assay-based typing.

Collaborating institutions collected whole blood in K2EDTA tubes following their own protocols. For TCRbeta analysis, collaborators shipped samples as frozen whole blood, isolated PBMCs, or DNA extracted from either of those sample types. A distance of 14 bases separates the germline ends of V and J, which lose 6 bases and 2 bases respectively. Reading the germline V gene (reference sequence) gives CDR1 LNHDA and CDR2 SQIVND. The CDR3 goes from the cysteine to the phenylalanine over 15 residues. Here the CDR3 DNA is all that survives: 45 bases in frame from base 1. The immunoSEQ Assay, a bias-controlled multiplex PCR, was used to amplify TCRbeta CDR3 regions from genomic DNA. Concerning the study's data processing: The number of nucleated cells in each sample was estimated from the amplification of reference gene primers within the assay. To quantify the absolute abundance of each unique TCRbeta CDR3 rearrangement, sequence reads were collapsed and filtered. For each sample, productive Simpson clonality was calculated by taking the square root of Simpson's diversity index across productive rearrangements. The table comes from immuneACCESS by way of TCRdb, which keeps in-frame sequences with V and J called. Part of the clones is missing from these tables; in studies checked, under half for an unresolved V gene and the rest for unknown reasons. That table supplies the V and J calls and clone size; D and trimming were determined from the DNA. The table for this sample lists about 110,000 clones; roughly 88% of them were counted only once. The ten largest account for 2% to 3% of the sample.

Broad study findings and their caveats: The quantity of clinical and demographic metadata differed by source and by participant and was supplied without curation.

In regard to this clone: Its antigen is unknown. No per-base quality is available; no much larger clone lies one base away.

This clonotype was sampled from a human donor in a cohort sampled during active COVID-19. Input material: peripheral blood. The chain links TRBV19 with TRBJ1-5; possibly the D gene is TRBD1, per 5 matching bases. The nucleotide sequence is TGTGCCAGTAGACGGGGAGGGGATGGCAATCAGCCCCAGCATTTT. Translated, it reads CASRRGGDGNQPQHF.